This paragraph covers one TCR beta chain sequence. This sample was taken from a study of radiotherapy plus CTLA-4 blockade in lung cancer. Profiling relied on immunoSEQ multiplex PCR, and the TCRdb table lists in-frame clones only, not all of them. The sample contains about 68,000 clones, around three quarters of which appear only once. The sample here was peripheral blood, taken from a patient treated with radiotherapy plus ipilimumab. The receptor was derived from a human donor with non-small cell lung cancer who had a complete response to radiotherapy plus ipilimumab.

The CDR3 region is CASTVGQPGSNQPQHF. The CDR3 nucleotides are TGTGCCAGCACCGTTGGACAGCCCGGTAGCAATCAGCCCCAGCATTTT. The rearrangement links TRBV2 to TRBJ1-5, with a possible D match to TRBD1 (6 bases). Germline V gene data show CDR1 as SNHLY and CDR2 as FYNNEI. Trimming stripped 7 bases from V and 0 bases from J, with 16 bases between. The CDR3 totals 16 residues.